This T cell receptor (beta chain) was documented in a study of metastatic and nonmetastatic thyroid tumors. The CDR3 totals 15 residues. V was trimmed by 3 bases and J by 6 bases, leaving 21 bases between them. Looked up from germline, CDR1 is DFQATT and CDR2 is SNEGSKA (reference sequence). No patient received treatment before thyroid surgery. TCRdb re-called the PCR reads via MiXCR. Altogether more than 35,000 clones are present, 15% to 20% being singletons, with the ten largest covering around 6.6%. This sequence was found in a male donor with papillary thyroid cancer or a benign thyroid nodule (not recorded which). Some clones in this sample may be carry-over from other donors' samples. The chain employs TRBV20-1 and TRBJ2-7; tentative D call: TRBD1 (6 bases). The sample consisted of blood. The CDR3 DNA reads TGCAGTGCTAGCTCCACAGGGAGCGCACCCTCCGAGCAGTACTTC. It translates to CSASSTGSAPSEQYF.